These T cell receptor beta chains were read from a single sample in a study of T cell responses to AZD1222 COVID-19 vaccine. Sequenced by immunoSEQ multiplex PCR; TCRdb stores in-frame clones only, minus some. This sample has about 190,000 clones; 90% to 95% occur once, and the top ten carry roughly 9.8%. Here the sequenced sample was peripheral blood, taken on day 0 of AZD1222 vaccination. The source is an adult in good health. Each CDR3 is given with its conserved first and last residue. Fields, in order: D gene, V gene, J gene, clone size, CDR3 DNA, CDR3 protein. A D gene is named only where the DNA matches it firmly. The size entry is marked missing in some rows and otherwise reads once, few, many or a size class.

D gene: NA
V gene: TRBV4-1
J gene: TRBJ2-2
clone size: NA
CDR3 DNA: TGCGCCAGCAGCCAGGCCCCCCCCGGGGCCAACACCGGGGAGCTGTTTTTT
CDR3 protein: CASSQAPPGANTGELFF

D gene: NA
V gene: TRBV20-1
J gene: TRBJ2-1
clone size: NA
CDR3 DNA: TGCAGTGCTAGTAAAAGGCCCGGCTCCTACAATGAGCAGTTCTTC
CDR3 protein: CSASKRPGSYNEQFF

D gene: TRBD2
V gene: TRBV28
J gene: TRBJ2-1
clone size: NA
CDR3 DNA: TGTGCCAGCAGTTTACCCGGACTAGCGGGAAGGGGGAATGAGCAGTTCTTC
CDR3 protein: CASSLPGLAGRGNEQFF

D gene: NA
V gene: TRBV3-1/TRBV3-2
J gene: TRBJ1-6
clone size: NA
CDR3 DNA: TGTGCCAGCAGCCAAGACAGGGGCAATTCACCCCTCCACTTT
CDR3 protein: CASSQDRGNSPLHF

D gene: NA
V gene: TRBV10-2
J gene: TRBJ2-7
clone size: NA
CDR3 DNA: TGCGCCACTCAAAGACGGGACACCGACTACGAGCAGTACTTC
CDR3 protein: CATQRRDTDYEQYF

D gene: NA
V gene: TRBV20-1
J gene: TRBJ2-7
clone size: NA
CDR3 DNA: TGCAGTGCTAGTCCGGGGGCGGTCGAGCAGTACTTC
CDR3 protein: CSASPGAVEQYF

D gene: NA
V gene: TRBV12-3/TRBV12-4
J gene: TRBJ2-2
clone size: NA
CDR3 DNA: TGTGCCAGCGCGTCGGACACCGGGGAGCTGTTTTTT
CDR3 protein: CASASDTGELFF

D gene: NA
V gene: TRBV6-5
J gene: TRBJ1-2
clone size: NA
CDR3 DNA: TGTGCCACCCGGGACTATGGCTACACCTTC
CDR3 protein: CATRDYGYTF

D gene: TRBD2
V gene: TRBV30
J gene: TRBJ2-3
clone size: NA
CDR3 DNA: TGTGCCTGGACGTTGGGGGACTATATTACCACAGATACGCAGTATTTT
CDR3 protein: CAWTLGDYITTDTQYF

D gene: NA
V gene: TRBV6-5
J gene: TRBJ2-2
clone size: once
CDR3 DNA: TGTGCCAGCAGTTACCGGCCAAAGACCGGGGAGCTGTTTTTT
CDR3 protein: CASSYRPKTGELFF

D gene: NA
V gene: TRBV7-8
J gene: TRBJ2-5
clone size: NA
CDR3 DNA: TGTGCCAGCAGCTTAGTTTCCGGACTCCAGTACTTC
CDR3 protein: CASSLVSGLQYF

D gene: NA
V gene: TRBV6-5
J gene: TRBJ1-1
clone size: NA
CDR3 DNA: TGTGCCAGCAGTTACTCGGCGGATCAGGAAGCTTTCTTT
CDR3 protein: CASSYSADQEAFF

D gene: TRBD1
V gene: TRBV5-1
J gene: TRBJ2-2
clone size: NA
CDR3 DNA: TGCGCCAGCGCACGGATACAGGGGGCTGCCGGGGAGCTGTTTTTT
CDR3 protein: CASARIQGAAGELFF

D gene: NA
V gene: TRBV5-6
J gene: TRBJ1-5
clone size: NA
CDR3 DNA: TGTGCCAGCAGCTACCGGCGGAATCAGCCCCAGCATTTT
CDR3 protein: CASSYRRNQPQHF

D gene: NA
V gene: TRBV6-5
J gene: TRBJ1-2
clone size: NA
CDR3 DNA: TGTGCCAGCAGTCGAAGGGACCCCGGGGGTGGCTACACCTTC
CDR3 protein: CASSRRDPGGGYTF

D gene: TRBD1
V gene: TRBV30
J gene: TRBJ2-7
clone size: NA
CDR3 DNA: TGTGCCTGGGGACAGGGGGGGTACGAGCAGTACTTC
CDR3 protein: CAWGQGGYEQYF

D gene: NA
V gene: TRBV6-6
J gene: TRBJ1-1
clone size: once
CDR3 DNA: TGTGCCAGCAGTTACTCGATGGGCACTGAAGCTTTCTTT
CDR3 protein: CASSYSMGTEAFF

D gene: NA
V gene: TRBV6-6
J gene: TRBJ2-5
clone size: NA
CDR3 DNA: TGTGCCAGCAGGAGGACATTAGAGACCCAGTACTTC
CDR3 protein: CASRRTLETQYF

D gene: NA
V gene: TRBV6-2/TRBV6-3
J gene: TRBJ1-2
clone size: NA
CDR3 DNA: TGTGCCAGCAGTTACTCCGGGCAGACCTATGGCTACACCTTC
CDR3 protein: CASSYSGQTYGYTF

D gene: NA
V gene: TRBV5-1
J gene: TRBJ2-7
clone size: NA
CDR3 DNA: TGCGCCAGCAGCTTGGAACGTCCTACACTCTCCTACGAGCAGTACTTC
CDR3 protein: CASSLERPTLSYEQYF

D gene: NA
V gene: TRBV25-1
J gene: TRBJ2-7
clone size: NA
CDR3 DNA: TGTGCCAGCAGAGCCACAGGGCCAGGATACGAGCAGTACTTC
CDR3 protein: CASRATGPGYEQYF

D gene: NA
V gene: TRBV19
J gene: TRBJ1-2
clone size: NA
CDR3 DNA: TGTGCCAGTAGTAAAGCCAGGGGAGGCTATGGCTACACCTTC
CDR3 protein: CASSKARGGYGYTF

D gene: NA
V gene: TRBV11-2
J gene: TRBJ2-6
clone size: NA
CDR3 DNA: TGTGCCAGCAGCTTAGTAGCAGGGAGCTCTGGGGCCAACGTCCTGACTTTC
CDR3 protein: CASSLVAGSSGANVLTF

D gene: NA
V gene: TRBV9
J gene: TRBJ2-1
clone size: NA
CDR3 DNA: TGTGCCAGCAGCGCCGACAGGGGCGGTTTCGGGAGGGCCGAAGAGGAGCAGTTCTTC
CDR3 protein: CASSADRGGFGRAEEEQFF